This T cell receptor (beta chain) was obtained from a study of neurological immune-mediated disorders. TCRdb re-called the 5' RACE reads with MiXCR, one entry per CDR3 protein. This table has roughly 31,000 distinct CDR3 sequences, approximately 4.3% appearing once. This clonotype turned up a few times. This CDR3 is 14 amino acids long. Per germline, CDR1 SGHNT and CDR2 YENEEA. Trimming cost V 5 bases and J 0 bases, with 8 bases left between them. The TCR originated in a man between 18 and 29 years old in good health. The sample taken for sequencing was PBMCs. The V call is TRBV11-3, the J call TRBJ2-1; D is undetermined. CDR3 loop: CASSLGFSYNEQFF. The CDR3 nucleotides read TGTGCCAGCAGCCTGGGATTCTCCTACAATGAGCAGTTCTTC.